The 15 T cell receptor beta chains presented below share a single source sample, sequenced in a study of blood T cell repertoires in COVID-19 (dated by TCRdb to 2020 to 2021). The library relied on the immunoSEQ multiplex PCR assay. As stored in TCRdb, this immuneACCESS dataset retains in-frame rearrangements with V and J assigned. A fraction of the clones does not appear; measured against another copy, unresolved V genes explain less than half of the discrepancy, and the remainder lacks a known reason. The sample profile shows about 250,000 clones; roughly 88% of them were found once. Together, the top ten hold around 1.5% of the sample. Sequenced material: peripheral blood. These TCRs come from a man older than 75 with acute or convalescent COVID-19.

On this clone itself: Mismatch with germline at one junction end may stem from a read error. The V gene is TRBV7-7, the J gene TRBJ2-5; 9 positions match TRBD1. Germline CDR1 SSHAT, CDR2 FNYEAQ (reference sequence). This CDR3 spans 13 amino acids. Written as DNA, the CDR3 is TGTGCTAGCAGCTCGGACAGGGGAGAGACCCAGTACTTC. Its translation is CASSSDRGETQYF.

This chain uses TRBV7-9 with TRBJ1-5, with D uncertain. This CDR3 has 16 amino acids. V was cut by 1 base and J by 2 bases, with 12 bases left in between. CDR1 and CDR2 from the germline V gene are SEHNR and FQNEAQ (reference sequence). The CDR3 loop is CASSLGRGYGNQPQHF. The CDR3 DNA sequence: TGTGCCAGCAGCTTAGGGCGGGGTTATGGCAATCAGCCCCAGCATTTT.

The chain is built from TRBV7-3 and TRBJ2-5; 8 bases fit TRBD2. CDR1 is SGHTA and CDR2 is FQGTGA in the germline V gene. CDR3 length: 15 residues. V gave up 3 bases and J gave up 5 bases; unmatched junction bases: 8. The CDR3 reads CASSLGGRYGETQYF. The CDR3 DNA reads TGTGCCAGCAGCTTGGGCGGGAGGTACGGGGAGACCCAGTACTTC. The variable domain in full, with the rest retrieved from reference TRBV7-3 and TRBJ2-5, is GAGVSQTPSNKVTEKGKYVELRCDPISGHTALYWYRQSLGQGPEFLIYFQGTGAADDSGLPNDRFFAVRPEGSVSTLKIQRTERGDSAVYLCASSLGGRYGETQYFGPGTRLLVL.

This chain links TRBV25-1 with TRBJ1-2; 9 nucleotides align to TRBD1. V gave up 6 bases and J gave up 5 bases; unmatched junction bases: 7. The germline CDR1 and CDR2 sequences are MGHDK and SYGVNS. The CDR3 is 14 amino acids. CDR3: CASRDRGPSYGYTF. The CDR3 nucleotides are TGTGCCAGCAGGGACAGGGGCCCTTCTTATGGCTACACCTTC.

The chain is built from TRBV28 and TRBJ2-4, with 9 bases fitting TRBD2. In germline, CDR1 is MDHEN, CDR2 SYDVKM. V was clipped by 4 bases and J by 4 bases; unmatched bases: 8. The CDR3 has 16 residues. Here the CDR3 reads CASSSHSGSGKNIQYF. In DNA, the CDR3 is TGTGCCAGCAGTTCCCATAGCGGGAGCGGGAAAAACATTCAGTACTTC.

J is TRBJ1-1 and V is TRBV7-2; D perhaps matches TRBD1 (5 bases). Germline CDR1 SGHTA, CDR2 FQGNSA. V shed 0 bases and J shed 0 bases, with 8 bases lying between them. This CDR3 comprises 15 residues. In DNA form, the CDR3 reads TGTGCCAGCAGCTTAGCGCCAGGGATGAACACTGAAGCTTTCTTT. It yields the protein CASSLAPGMNTEAFF. The variable domain in full, with the rest retrieved from reference TRBV7-2 and TRBJ1-1, is GAGVSQSPSNKVTEKGKDVELRCDPISGHTALYWYRQSLGQGLEFLIYFQGNSAPDKSGLPSDRFSAERTGGSVSTLTIQRTQQEDSAVYLCASSLAPGMNTEAFFGQGTRLTVV.

The chain uses TRBV18 and TRBJ2-5, with 7 bases fitting TRBD1. V lost 1 base and J lost 0; bases outside the gene matches: 5. The CDR3 runs to 16 residues. Germline assignment: CDR1 KGHSH and CDR2 LQKENI. DNA of the CDR3: TGTGCCAGCTCACCACAGGGGGCAGGTAACCAAGAGACCCAGTACTTC. Translated: CASSPQGAGNQETQYF.

J is TRBJ2-1 and V is TRBV6-5, with TRBD1 matching over 8 bases. Germline V CDR1 and CDR2: MNHEY, SVGAGI. The J segment lost 3 bases and the V segment lost 6 bases, leaving 7 bases of the junction unmatched. The CDR3 is 15 amino acids. The CDR3 loop is CASSAADRGYNEQFF. The CDR3 nucleotides read TGTGCCAGCAGCGCAGCCGACAGGGGCTACAATGAGCAGTTCTTC.

V and J are TRBV24-1 and TRBJ2-2, with D possibly matching TRBD1 (5 bases). CDR1 and CDR2 (germline): KGHDR, SFDVKD. Trimming took off 5 bases at V and 4 bases at J, with 10 bases between the two ends. The CDR3 has 14 amino acids. CDR3 sequence (DNA): TGTGCCACCAGTGTCGGCAGGGCCACCGGGGAGCTGTTTTTT. This gives the protein CATSVGRATGELFF.

V and J are TRBV4-2 and TRBJ1-2; 7 positions match TRBD1. CDR1 is LGHNA and CDR2 is YNFKEQ in the germline V gene. V lost 0 bases to trimming and J lost 2 bases; unmatched junction nucleotides: 3. This CDR3 comprises 15 residues. This chain's CDR3 is CASSQEGTVNYGYTF. The CDR3 region has the DNA TGTGCCAGCAGCCAAGAAGGGACAGTCAACTATGGCTACACCTTC.

J is TRBJ1-1 and V is TRBV6-5, with a tentative D call TRBD1 (5 bases). The germline V gene has CDR1 MNHEY and CDR2 SVGAGI. CDR3 length equals 13 residues. Trimming removed 10 bases from V and 1 base from J, with 13 bases in between. The CDR3 reads CATRWGGNTEAFF. CDR3 sequence (DNA): TGTGCCACCCGCTGGGGGGGGAACACTGAAGCTTTCTTT.

The CDR3: CASSSQGGDTGELFF. As DNA, the CDR3 is TGTGCCAGTAGCTCACAGGGGGGGGACACCGGGGAGCTGTTTTTT. The chain is built from TRBV19 and TRBJ2-2, with a possible D match to TRBD1 (8 bases). In germline, CDR1 is LNHDA, CDR2 SQIVND (reference sequence). The CDR3 totals 15 residues. V lost 6 bases and J 3 bases, leaving 14 bases between the germline ends. The variable domain in full, completed from reference TRBV19 and TRBJ2-2, reads DGGITQSPKYLFRKEGQNVTLSCEQNLNHDAMYWYRQDPGQGLRLIYYSQIVNDFQKGDIAEGYSVSREKKESFPLTVTSAQKNPTAFYLCASSSQGGDTGELFFGEGSRLTVL.

V and J are TRBV5-1 and TRBJ2-3; 9 positions match TRBD1. There are 13 residues in the CDR3. Trimming took 5 bases from V and 7 from J; bases not matched to a gene: 5. CDR1 is SGHRS, CDR2 YFSETQ, per germline. The CDR3 nucleotides read TGCGCCAGCAGTCCCGGGACAGGGAATACGCAGTATTTT. Amino acids: CASSPGTGNTQYF.

This clone has just one count. The V and J genes are TRBV7-6 and TRBJ2-3; D is undetermined. This CDR3 has 17 residues. V lost 4 bases and J 2 bases, leaving 19 bases between the germline ends. Germline V gives CDR1 SGHVS, CDR2 FNYEAQ. The CDR3 bases are TGTGCCAGCAGCTCCACCCTTGGCAGCGTATTCACAGATACGCAGTATTTT. Translated: CASSSTLGSVFTDTQYF.

This chain links TRBV6-6 with TRBJ2-7, with 8 bases that match TRBD1. Trimming removed 2 bases from V and 2 bases from J; junction bases left unmatched: 5. CDR1 is MNHNY and CDR2 is SVGAGI in the germline V gene (reference sequence). CDR3 length equals 15 residues. CDR3 nucleotide sequence: TGTGCCAGCAGTTACCCTGGACAGGGAACCTACGAGCAGTACTTC. It specifies CASSYPGQGTYEQYF.